The clone carrying this T cell receptor (beta chain) was observed once. CDR1 and CDR2 from the germline V gene are SGHTA and FQGNSA. J lost 9 bases, V lost 5 bases, and 5 bases had no gene match. The CDR3 loop spans 13 amino acids. The data were taken from a study of blood T cell repertoires in COVID-19. Study as a whole: Acute-phase and convalescent COVID-19 samples originated in the United States, Italy and Spain. T cells, B-cell-depleted T cells, or PBMCs supplied cDNA or gDNA.

Original data processing: Counts of nucleated cells, estimated from reference gene primer amplification, were obtained. The protocol was immunoSEQ multiplex PCR, while the TCRdb copy is restricted to in-frame clones and leaves out a portion. D and trimming come from the DNA, and the V and J calls and clone size come from that table. This table holds roughly 120,000 clones, about 75% found once. The receptor was isolated from a woman over 75 with active or convalescent COVID-19. The rearrangement links TRBV7-2 to TRBJ2-1; 9 positions match TRBD2. The specimen was peripheral blood. CDR3 loop: CASSRGGDAEQFF. In DNA form, the CDR3 reads TGTGCCAGCAGCCGCGGGGGGGACGCTGAGCAGTTCTTC. Combining the CDR3 with reference TRBV7-2 and TRBJ2-1 gives the whole variable domain GAGVSQSPSNKVTEKGKDVELRCDPISGHTALYWYRQSLGQGLEFLIYFQGNSAPDKSGLPSDRFSAERTGGSVSTLTIQRTQQEDSAVYLCASSRGGDAEQFFGPGTRLTVL.